This TCR beta chain originates from a study of blood T cell repertoires in COVID-19. V gave up 1 base and J gave up 8 bases, with 16 bases separating them. Looked up from germline, CDR1 is PRHDT and CDR2 is FYEKMQ (reference sequence). CDR3 length equals 15 residues. This table comes from immunoSEQ multiplex PCR, and its TCRdb copy is limited to in-frame clones, with some not included. Of some 43,000 clones in the sample, roughly 83% were seen once. Sequenced input: peripheral blood. The rearrangement joins TRBV13 to TRBJ2-3; TRBD2 is a possible D gene (6 bases). This TCR was sampled from a man between 45 and 60 years old with active COVID-19. The CDR3, as DNA: TGTGCCAGCAGCTTAGAGTTCTCGGTGGGGGGTACGCAGTATTTT. It is translated as CASSLEFSVGGTQYF.